This record looks at one TCR beta chain sequence and its context. Its cognate antigen is unknown. The data originate from a study of identical twins. Between the trimmed V and J ends, which lost 4 bases and 2 bases, there was a span of 7 bases. Germline V lookup: CDR1 SEHNR, CDR2 FQNEAQ (reference sequence). The CDR3 contains 13 residues. Regarding the study as a whole: Zero-insertion results could be subject to partial confounding by invariant MAIT and iNKT cells. The study drew conclusions from cross-sectional statistical analysis, not from following the same donors. Compared with models, monozygotic twins showed more out-of-frame TCR alpha sharing.

TCRdb redid the calling of the 5' RACE reads with MiXCR, one entry per CDR3 protein. The table lists around 1.7 million distinct CDR3 sequences, under 35% of them singletons. Source material: cord blood. The chain recombines TRBV7-9 with TRBJ2-3, with D uncertain. This sequence was found in a newborn girl in good health. CDR3 protein: CASSSDTTDTQYF. The CDR3 DNA sequence: TGTGCCAGCAGCTCCGACACCACAGATACGCAGTATTTT.